The entry below describes one T cell receptor (beta chain). The record originates from a study of T cells in Graves' hyperthyroidism and ophthalmopathy. Trimming took 3 bases from V and 9 from J, leaving 9 bases between them. This CDR3 spans 12 amino acids. Germline CDR1 and CDR2: MNHNS and SASEGT. A patient was excluded if there was uncontrolled infection, other autoimmune disease, pregnancy or lactation. Diagnosing involved the use of clinical symptoms, serum thyroxine and TRAb, thyroid ultrasound and orbital computed tomography. The source material, RNA transcripts, was used to amplify TCR beta CDR3 regions. An initial round of RT-PCR targeting the TCR CDR3 relied on the HTBI primer set. TCRdb recomputed calls from the multiplex PCR reads with MiXCR, one row per CDR3 protein. The sample has about 380,000 distinct CDR3 sequences, approximately 15% seen once; the top ten hold roughly 9.6%.

This TCR was sampled from an older woman with Graves' hyperthyroidism. The chain combines TRBV6-1 with TRBJ2-1; perhaps D is TRBD1 or TRBD2 (5 bases each). The sample taken for sequencing was blood. The CDR3, as DNA: TGTGCCAGCAGTGACCAGGGAGCTGAGCAGTTCTTC. Translation gives CASSDQGAEQFF.